Given below is one T cell receptor (beta chain) in context. Its cognate antigen has yet to be identified. No clone much larger than this one lies a single base away; base qualities are absent. The library relied on RACE. Instrument on record: NextSeq 500. During library preparation, unique molecular identifiers were attached to individual cDNA molecules so that TCRs could be counted quantitatively and reproducibly. Both TCR alpha and TCR beta chains were sequenced from each blood RNA sample. As for the original processing: Samples had a median of about 96,000 TCRs, with a range from roughly 23,224 to 700,000. The Decombinator software suite was used to annotate V, J and CDR3 in the TCR reads. To make PS versus PT1 abundance plots, every sample was subsampled to the same number of TCRs (28,000). Expanded TCRs were defined as absent before sensitization and observed at least eight times at the 2-week time point. The raw public reads went through TCRdb reprocessing: fastp at Q25, MiXCR clone calling, in-frame beta chains kept. Each CDR3 protein gets just one entry, which takes the most common genes and DNA from the rows behind it. What appears here as the V and J calls and clone size reflects TCRdb's work, not the paper's. The sample table lists just over 70,000 distinct CDR3 sequences, 8.5% to 14% of them with a count of one. The top ten clones comprise roughly 1.4% of the sample.

Inclusive of the bounding cysteine and phenylalanine, the CDR3 is 14 residues long. Only the CDR3 part of the read is kept: 42 bases, read in frame from the first base. The V and J ends are trimmed by 2 bases and 4 bases, leaving 11 bases between them. CDR1 and CDR2 are drawn from the germline V gene: SGHAT, FQNNGV. The data originate from a study of human T cells and chemical hapten exposure (dated by TCRdb to 2020 to 2022). At the level of the whole study: For sensitization, 2% DPC in acetone was applied to a roughly 2 cm by roughly 2 cm area of upper inner arm skin. Patch testing was performed on the upper back with Finn chambers containing 0.01% DPC, and the patch tests were scored after 6 days according to International Contact Dermatitis Research Group standards. Peripheral blood TCR repertoire changes were tracked in vivo in alopecia patients during primary and secondary sensitization to the hapten diphenylcyclopropenone (DPC). Weekly therapeutic DPC doses were additionally applied to the scalp of patients throughout the roughly 24-week study period. Libraries were pooled for sequencing, and variation in per-sample TCR yields was attributed mainly to small differences in library volumes within the pool. The patient cohort, mostly female, included alopecia areata with under or over 50% scalp involvement, alopecia totalis and alopecia universalis. About 29 alopecia patients gave blood for TCR sequencing at one to four time points (pre-sensitization, 2, 6 and 24 weeks). Blood samples were taken from patients before sensitization (week 0) and at 2, 6 and about 24 weeks after DPC sensitization. The study at large found these results: All patients had alopecia, a presumed autoimmune disease, so their immune response might differ from that of healthy individuals. Patch test score correlated positively with the number of PT1 expanded TCRs, reaching significance at thresholds 8, 16 and 32 but not at 4. After repeated subsampling, changes were observed in the strength of the expansion versus patch-test correlation and in the threshold at which the correlation became significant. No change with DPC sensitization was found in the number of TCRs above 1 in 1000 frequency, and no evidence of global repertoire structure alterations was found. Compared with pre-sensitization or healthy control sets, expanded TCRs formed significantly more large CDR3 similarity clusters, which is consistent with antigen-driven responses.

In the paper's terms, the time point label means: patch test 3, about 24 weeks after DPC sensitization. In light of the paper, this sample's treatment or condition label describes: therapeutic diphenylcyclopropenone sensitization with weekly scalp DPC. At every patch-test visit, the blood draw took place before the patch test was put on. Eligible patients were aged 18 to 70, diagnosed with alopecia, deemed suitable for DPC therapy, and excluded if pregnant. Unfractionated whole blood was collected in Tempus Blood RNA tubes, and total RNA was extracted from that blood. The sample consisted of whole blood, taken in connection with sensitization to the hapten diphenylcyclopropenone (DPC). This TCR derives from a woman in her forties or fifties with alopecia areata. Some clones in this sample may be carry-over from other donors' samples. The sequence is built from TRBV11-2 and TRBJ1-1, and perhaps TRBD1 as D gene, on 5 matching bases. The bases read TGTGCCAGCAGCTTATCCGGACATGGCACTGAAGCTTTCTTT. Its protein is CASSLSGHGTEAFF.